Listed here are 3 T cell receptor beta chains from one sample, sequenced in a study of regulatory T cells in long-lasting Graves disease. Library construction for TCR beta used iRepertoire HTBI primers and Arm-PCR of CDR3 regions. TCRdb analysed the multiplex PCR reads with MiXCR anew, one entry per CDR3 protein. Of roughly 510,000 distinct CDR3 sequences in the sample, roughly 15% are singletons; the top ten hold about 11%. Documented time point: newly diagnosed GD, antithyroid drugs for less than 3 months. RNA from PBMCs was the source of the TCR library. These same records also appear under a second study, on T cells in Graves' hyperthyroidism and ophthalmopathy.

The source was peripheral blood mononuclear cells (PBMCs), collected at new diagnosis, from a patient treated with antithyroid drugs. These receptors came from a man between 18 and 29 years old with Graves disease.

This clonotype turned up a few times. V usage is TRBV5-6 and J usage is TRBJ1-4, with 7 bases matching TRBD1. V trimming: 4 bases; J trimming: 7 bases; junction bases outside the gene matches: 10. The CDR3 runs 15 residues. In germline, CDR1 is SGHDT, CDR2 YYEEEE. Written as DNA, the CDR3 is TGTGCCAGCAGCCGGACGAGACAGGGAAGTGAAAAACTGTTTTTT. Amino acids: CASSRTRQGSEKLFF. Supplemented by reference TRBV5-6 and TRBJ1-4, the full variable domain reads DAGVTQSPTHLIKTRGQQVTLRCSPKSGHDTVSWYQQALGQGPQFIFQYYEEEERQRGNFPDRFSGHQFPNYSSELNVNALLLGDSALYLCASSRTRQGSEKLFFGSGTQLSVL.

This clonotype occurred many times. The gene calls are TRBV6-5 and TRBJ2-5; 9 nucleotides line up with TRBD1. With 0 bases clipped from V and 4 bases from J, the junction kept 3 bases outside the gene matches. The germline V gene has CDR1 MNHEY and CDR2 SVGAGI. This CDR3 is 15 amino acids long. The CDR3, as DNA: TGTGCCAGCAGTTACTCGGGACAGGGTGCAGAGACCCAGTACTTC. It encodes CASSYSGQGAETQYF.

This clonotype was seen ten or more times. The chain uses TRBV12-3 or TRBV12-4 and TRBJ1-4, with 11 bases fitting TRBD1. The V segment lost 4 bases and the J segment 7 bases; nucleotides outside the gene matches: 14. The CDR3 covers 18 residues. CDR3 sequence (DNA): TGTGCCAGCAGTTCCCGGACAGGGGGCGTCTATCTTCCTGAAAAACTGTTTTTT. It codes for CASSSRTGGVYLPEKLFF.